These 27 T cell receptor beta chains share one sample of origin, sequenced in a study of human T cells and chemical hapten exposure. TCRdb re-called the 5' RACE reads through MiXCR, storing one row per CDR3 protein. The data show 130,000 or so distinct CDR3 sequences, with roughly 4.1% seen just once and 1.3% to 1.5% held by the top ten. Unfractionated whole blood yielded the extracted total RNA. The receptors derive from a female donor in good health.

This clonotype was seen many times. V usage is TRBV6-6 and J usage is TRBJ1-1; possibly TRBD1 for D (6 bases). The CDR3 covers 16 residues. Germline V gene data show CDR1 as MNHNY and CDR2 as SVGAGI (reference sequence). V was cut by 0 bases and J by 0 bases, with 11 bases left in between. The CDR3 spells CASSYSAGALNTEAFF. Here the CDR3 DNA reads TGTGCCAGCAGTTACTCGGCAGGGGCCTTGAACACTGAAGCTTTCTTT.

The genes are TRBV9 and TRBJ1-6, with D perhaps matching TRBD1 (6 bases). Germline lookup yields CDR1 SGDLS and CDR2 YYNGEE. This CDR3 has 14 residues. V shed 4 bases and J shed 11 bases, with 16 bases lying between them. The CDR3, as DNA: TGTGCCAGCAGCCCGGCGAGGGGGAATGCACCCCTCCACTTT. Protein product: CASSPARGNAPLHF.

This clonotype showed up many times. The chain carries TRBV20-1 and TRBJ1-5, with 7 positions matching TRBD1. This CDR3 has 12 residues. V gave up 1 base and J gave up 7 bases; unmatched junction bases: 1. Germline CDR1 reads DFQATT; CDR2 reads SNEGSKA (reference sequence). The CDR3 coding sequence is TGCAGTGCTAGAGTAGGGGGCCAGCCCCAGCATTTT. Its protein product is CSARVGGQPQHF.

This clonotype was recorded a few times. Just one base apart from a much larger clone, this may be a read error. CDR3 DNA sequence: TGTGCCAGCAGCTTAGGGAGCCGGGGCTATGGCTACACCTTC. This sequence encodes CASSLGSRGYGYTF. V and J are TRBV7-8 and TRBJ1-2; no reliable D call. Per the germline V gene, CDR1 is SGHVS and CDR2 is FQNEAQ. This CDR3 has 14 residues. Trimming left V 1 base short and J 4 bases short, with 10 bases between.

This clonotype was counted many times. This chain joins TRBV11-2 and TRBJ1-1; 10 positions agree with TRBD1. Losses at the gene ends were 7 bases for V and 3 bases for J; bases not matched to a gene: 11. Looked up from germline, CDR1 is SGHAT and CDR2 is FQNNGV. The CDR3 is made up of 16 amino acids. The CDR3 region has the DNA TGTGCCAGCAACCCGGGACAGGGGTTTGAGGACACTGAAGCTTTCTTT. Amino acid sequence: CASNPGQGFEDTEAFF.

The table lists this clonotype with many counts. The chain's CDR3 is CAISESISSGVQETQYF. The CDR3 DNA sequence: TGTGCCATCAGTGAGTCGATCAGTAGCGGGGTACAAGAGACCCAGTACTTC. The J gene is TRBJ2-5, the V gene TRBV10-3; TRBD2 agrees at 8 bases. The CDR3 consists of 17 residues. With V trimmed by 0 bases and J by 2 bases, 8 bases remained unmatched. CDR1 and CDR2 from the germline V gene are ENHRY and SYGVKD.

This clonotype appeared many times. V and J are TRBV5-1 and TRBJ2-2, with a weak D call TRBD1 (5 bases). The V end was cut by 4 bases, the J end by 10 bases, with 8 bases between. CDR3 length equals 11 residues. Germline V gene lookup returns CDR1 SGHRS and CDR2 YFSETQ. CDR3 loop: CASSRGQELFF. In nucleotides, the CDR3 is TGCGCCAGCAGCCGTGGACAGGAGCTGTTTTTT. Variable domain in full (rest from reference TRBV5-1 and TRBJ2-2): KAGVTQTPRYLIKTRGQQVTLSCSPISGHRSVSWYQQTPGQGLQFLFEYFSETQRNKGNFPGRFSGRQFSNSRSEMNVSTLELGDSALYLCASSRGQELFFGEGSRLTVL.

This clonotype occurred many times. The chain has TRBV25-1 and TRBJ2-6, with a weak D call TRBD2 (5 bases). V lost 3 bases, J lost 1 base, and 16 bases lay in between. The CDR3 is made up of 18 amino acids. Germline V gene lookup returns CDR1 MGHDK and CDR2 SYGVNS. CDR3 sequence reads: CASSDPRIGGSGANVLTF. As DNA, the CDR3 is TGTGCCAGCAGTGATCCCCGAATAGGAGGTTCTGGGGCCAACGTCCTGACTTTC.

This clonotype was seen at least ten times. The CDR3 nucleotides are TGCGCCAGCAGCCGGCTTGGAGGACAGGGTTTATCTGAAGCTTTCTTT. Its translation is CASSRLGGQGLSEAFF. This chain joins TRBV5-1 and TRBJ1-1; 8 nucleotides line up with TRBD1. Germline CDR1 SGHRS, CDR2 YFSETQ. V trimming: 4 bases; J trimming: 6 bases; junction bases outside the gene matches: 14. The CDR3 is made up of 16 amino acids. The whole variable domain, filled in from reference TRBV5-1 and TRBJ1-1, reads KAGVTQTPRYLIKTRGQQVTLSCSPISGHRSVSWYQQTPGQGLQFLFEYFSETQRNKGNFPGRFSGRQFSNSRSEMNVSTLELGDSALYLCASSRLGGQGLSEAFFGQGTRLTVV.

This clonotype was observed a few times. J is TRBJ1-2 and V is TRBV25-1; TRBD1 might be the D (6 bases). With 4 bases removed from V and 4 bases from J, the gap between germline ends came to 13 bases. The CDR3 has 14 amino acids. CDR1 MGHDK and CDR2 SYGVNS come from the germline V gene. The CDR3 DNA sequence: TGTGCCAGCAGTGCACTAGGGGGTATCTATGGCTACACCTTC. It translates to CASSALGGIYGYTF.

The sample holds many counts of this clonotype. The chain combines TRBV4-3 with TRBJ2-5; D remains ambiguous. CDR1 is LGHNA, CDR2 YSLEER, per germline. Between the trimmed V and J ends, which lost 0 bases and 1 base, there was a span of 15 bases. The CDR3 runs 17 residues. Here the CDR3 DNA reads TGCGCCAGCAGCCAAGATCATATGCGAGCGACCCAAGAGACCCAGTACTTC. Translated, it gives CASSQDHMRATQETQYF.

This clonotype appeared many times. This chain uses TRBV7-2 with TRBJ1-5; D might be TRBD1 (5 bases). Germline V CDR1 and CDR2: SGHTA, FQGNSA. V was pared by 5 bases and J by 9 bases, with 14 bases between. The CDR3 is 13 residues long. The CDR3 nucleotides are TGTGCCAGCAGCCCGGGTCCGGGGGGGCCCCAGCATTTT. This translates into CASSPGPGGPQHF. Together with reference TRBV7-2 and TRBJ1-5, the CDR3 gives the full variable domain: GAGVSQSPSNKVTEKGKDVELRCDPISGHTALYWYRQSLGQGLEFLIYFQGNSAPDKSGLPSDRFSAERTGGSVSTLTIQRTQQEDSAVYLCASSPGPGGPQHFGDGTRLSIL.

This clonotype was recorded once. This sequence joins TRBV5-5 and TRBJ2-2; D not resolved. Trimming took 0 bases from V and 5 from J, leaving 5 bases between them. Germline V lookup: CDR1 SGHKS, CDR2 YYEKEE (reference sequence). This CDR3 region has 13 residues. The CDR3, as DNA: TGTGCCAGCAGCTTGGCGTGGACCGGGGAGCTGTTTTTT. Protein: CASSLAWTGELFF.

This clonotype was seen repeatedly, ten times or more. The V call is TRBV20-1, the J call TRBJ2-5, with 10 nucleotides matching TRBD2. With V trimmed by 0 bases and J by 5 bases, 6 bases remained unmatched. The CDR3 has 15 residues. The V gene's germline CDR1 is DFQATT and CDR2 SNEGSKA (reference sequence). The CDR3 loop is CSARDNKRGGETQYF. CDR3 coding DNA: TGCAGTGCTAGAGATAATAAGCGGGGGGGCGAGACCCAGTACTTC.

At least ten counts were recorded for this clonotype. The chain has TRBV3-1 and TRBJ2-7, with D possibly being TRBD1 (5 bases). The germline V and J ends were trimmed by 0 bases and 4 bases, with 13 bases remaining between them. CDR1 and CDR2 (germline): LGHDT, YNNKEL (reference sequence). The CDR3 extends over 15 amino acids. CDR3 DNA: TGTGCCAGCAGCCAAGATCCTAGGGGATGGTACGAGCAGTACTTC. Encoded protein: CASSQDPRGWYEQYF.

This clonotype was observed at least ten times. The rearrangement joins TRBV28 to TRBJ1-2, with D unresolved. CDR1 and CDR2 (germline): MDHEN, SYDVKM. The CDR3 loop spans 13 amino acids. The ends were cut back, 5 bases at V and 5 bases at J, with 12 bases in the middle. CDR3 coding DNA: TGTGCCAGCAGTCCCCCCCGGGCATATGGCTACACCTTC. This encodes CASSPPRAYGYTF.

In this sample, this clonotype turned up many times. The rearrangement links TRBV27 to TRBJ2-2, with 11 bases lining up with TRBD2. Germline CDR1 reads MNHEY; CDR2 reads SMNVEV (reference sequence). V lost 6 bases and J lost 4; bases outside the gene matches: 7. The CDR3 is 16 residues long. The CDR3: CASRGVTSGGTGELFF. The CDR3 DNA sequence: TGTGCCAGCAGGGGGGTTACTAGCGGGGGCACCGGGGAGCTGTTTTTT.

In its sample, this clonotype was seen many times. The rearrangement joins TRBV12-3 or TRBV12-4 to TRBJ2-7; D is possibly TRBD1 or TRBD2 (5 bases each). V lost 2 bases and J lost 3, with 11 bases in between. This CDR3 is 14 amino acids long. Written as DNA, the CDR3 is TGTGCCAGCAGTTTACCCGGGACCCGCTACGAGCAGTACTTC. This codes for CASSLPGTRYEQYF.

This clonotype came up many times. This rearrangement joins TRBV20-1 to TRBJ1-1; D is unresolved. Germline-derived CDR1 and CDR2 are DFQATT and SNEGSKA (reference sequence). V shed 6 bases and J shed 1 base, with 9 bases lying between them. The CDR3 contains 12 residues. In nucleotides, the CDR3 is TGCAGTGCCCCGACGGGGAACACTGAAGCTTTCTTT. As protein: CSAPTGNTEAFF.

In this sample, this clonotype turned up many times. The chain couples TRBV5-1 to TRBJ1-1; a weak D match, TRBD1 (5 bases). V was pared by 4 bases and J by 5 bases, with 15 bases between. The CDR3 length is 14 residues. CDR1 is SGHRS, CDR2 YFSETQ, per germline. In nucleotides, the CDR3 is TGCGCCAGCAGCCCGGAACAGGTTCGGACTGAAGCTTTCTTT. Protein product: CASSPEQVRTEAFF.

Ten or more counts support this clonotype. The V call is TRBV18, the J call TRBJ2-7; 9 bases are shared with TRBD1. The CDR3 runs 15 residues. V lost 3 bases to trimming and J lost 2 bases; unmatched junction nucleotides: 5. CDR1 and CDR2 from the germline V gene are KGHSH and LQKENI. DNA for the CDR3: TGTGCCAGCTCACCTATTGGGACAGGGCCCTACGAGCAGTACTTC. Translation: CASSPIGTGPYEQYF.

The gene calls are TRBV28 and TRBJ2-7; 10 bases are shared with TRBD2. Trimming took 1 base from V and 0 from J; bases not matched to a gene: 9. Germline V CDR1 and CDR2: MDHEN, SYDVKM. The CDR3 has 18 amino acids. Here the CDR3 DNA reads TGTGCCAGCAGTTTATCCATAGTACTAGCGGGGCTCTCCTACGAGCAGTACTTC. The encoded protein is CASSLSIVLAGLSYEQYF.

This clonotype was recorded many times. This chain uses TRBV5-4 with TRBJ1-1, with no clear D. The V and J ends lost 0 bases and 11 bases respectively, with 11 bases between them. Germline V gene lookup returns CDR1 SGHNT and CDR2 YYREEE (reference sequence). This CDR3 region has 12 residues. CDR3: CASSLEGAGAFF. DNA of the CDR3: TGTGCCAGCAGCTTGGAGGGCGCGGGTGCTTTCTTT.

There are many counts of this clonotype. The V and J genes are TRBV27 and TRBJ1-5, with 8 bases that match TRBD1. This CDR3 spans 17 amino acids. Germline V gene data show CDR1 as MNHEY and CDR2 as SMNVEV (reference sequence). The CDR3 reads CAGPARGTGYSNQPQHF. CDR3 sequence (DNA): TGTGCGGGCCCCGCCCGGGGGACAGGATATAGCAATCAGCCCCAGCATTTT.

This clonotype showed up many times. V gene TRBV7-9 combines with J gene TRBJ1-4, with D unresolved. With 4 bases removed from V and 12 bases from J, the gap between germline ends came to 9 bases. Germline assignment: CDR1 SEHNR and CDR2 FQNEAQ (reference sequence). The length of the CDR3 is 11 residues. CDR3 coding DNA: TGTGCCAGCAGCTCTCCCGGGCAACTGTTTTTT. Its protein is CASSSPGQLFF.

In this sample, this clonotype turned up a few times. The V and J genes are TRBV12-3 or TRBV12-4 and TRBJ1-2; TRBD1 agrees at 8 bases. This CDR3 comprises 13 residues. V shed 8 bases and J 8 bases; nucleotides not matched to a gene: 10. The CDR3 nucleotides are TGTGCCAGCCACCCGGACAGGGCCGGGGGCTACACCTTC. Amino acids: CASHPDRAGGYTF.

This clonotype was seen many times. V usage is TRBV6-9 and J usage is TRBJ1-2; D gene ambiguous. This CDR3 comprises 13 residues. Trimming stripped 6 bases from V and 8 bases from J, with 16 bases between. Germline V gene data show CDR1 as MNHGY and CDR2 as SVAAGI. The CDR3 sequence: CASSPLRGRGYTF. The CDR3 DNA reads TGTGCCAGCAGCCCCCTAAGAGGGAGGGGCTACACCTTC.